Each of the 23 T cell receptor beta chains below was sequenced from the same sample in a study of blood T cell repertoires in COVID-19 (TCRdb year 2020). The method behind the library was the immunoSEQ multiplex PCR assay. TCRdb took over this immuneACCESS table, retaining in-frame rearrangements with V and J assigned. Such tables are incomplete; in checked studies, under half of the missing clones stem from an unresolved V gene, and the remainder is unexplained. Across this sample there are some 370,000 clones, with 90% seen only once. The ten largest clones take up around 7% of the sample. The sequenced sample was peripheral blood. These receptors were obtained from a man younger than 30 with active or convalescent COVID-19.

This sequence joins TRBV12-3 or TRBV12-4 and TRBJ2-7, with a weak D call TRBD1 (5 bases). CDR3 length: 12 residues. Deletions cut 6 bases from V and 1 base from J, with 7 bases between. The DNA of the CDR3 is TGTGCCAGCAGCTCAGGGTCCTACGAGCAGTACTTC. It encodes CASSSGSYEQYF.

This sequence joins TRBV19 and TRBJ1-2, with 9 nucleotides matching TRBD1. The CDR3 length is 13 residues. The germline V gene encodes CDR1 LNHDA and CDR2 SQIVND (reference sequence). The J segment lost 8 bases and the V segment lost 5 bases, leaving 6 bases of the junction unmatched. DNA for the CDR3: TGTGCCAGTAGTGGACAGGGGAGAAGCGGCTACACCTTC. Residues: CASSGQGRSGYTF.

The rearrangement links TRBV7-2 to TRBJ2-1; TRBD2 might be the D (5 bases). Germline assignment: CDR1 SGHTA and CDR2 FQGNSA. This CDR3 region has 17 residues. V dropped 1 base and J dropped 7 bases, with 20 bases sitting between them. CDR3 nucleotides: TGTGCCAGCAGCTTAGGGCCTCTAGCCCTATTGCGAAATGAGCAGTTCTTC. It encodes CASSLGPLALLRNEQFF. The full variable domain, rest sourced from reference TRBV7-2 and TRBJ2-1, is GAGVSQSPSNKVTEKGKDVELRCDPISGHTALYWYRQSLGQGLEFLIYFQGNSAPDKSGLPSDRFSAERTGGSVSTLTIQRTQQEDSAVYLCASSLGPLALLRNEQFFGPGTRLTVL.

As regards this clone: A junction boundary mismatches the germline segment, possibly from a read error. The chain recombines TRBV11-2 with TRBJ2-1, with 9 bases that match TRBD2. This CDR3 has 16 residues. Germline V lookup: CDR1 SGHAT, CDR2 FQNNGV. The CDR3 spells CASTLVPSGAYNEQFF. The CDR3, as DNA: TGTGCCAGCACCTTAGTACCTAGCGGGGCCTACAATGAGCAGTTCTTC.

Concerning this clone itself: The same CDR3 can be traced to other DNA sequences in this sample. The rearrangement joins TRBV4-2 to TRBJ1-3, with D uncertain. Trimming stripped 0 bases from V and 7 bases from J, with 7 bases between. This CDR3 contains 13 residues. Germline values: CDR1 LGHNA, CDR2 YNFKEQ. This chain's CDR3 is CASSQDSGNTIYF. For the CDR3, the DNA is TGTGCCAGCAGCCAAGATTCCGGGAACACCATATATTTT.

The J gene is TRBJ1-6, the V gene TRBV19; 7 bases line up with TRBD1. V was clipped by 9 bases and J by 10 bases; unmatched bases: 12. CDR1 is LNHDA and CDR2 is SQIVND in the germline V gene (reference sequence). The CDR3 runs 14 residues. The CDR3 DNA reads TGTGCCAGCAAACAGGGGATAGGGACCTCACCCCTCCACTTT. Translating it yields CASKQGIGTSPLHF.

The genes are TRBV3-1 (or the pseudogene TRBV3-2) and TRBJ2-1, with D perhaps matching TRBD2 (6 bases). The CDR3 totals 17 residues. Trimming cost V 4 bases and J 5 bases, with 21 bases left between them. Per the germline V gene, CDR1 is LGHDT and CDR2 is YNNKEL (reference sequence). CDR3 in amino acids: CASSPKRAGLEHNEQFF. DNA for the CDR3: TGTGCCAGCAGCCCCAAGAGGGCGGGACTGGAACACAATGAGCAGTTCTTC.

This rearrangement joins TRBV6-4 to TRBJ2-5; 12 bases are shared with TRBD2. Looked up from germline, CDR1 is MRHNA and CDR2 is SNTAGT. CDR3 length equals 16 residues. V lost 3 bases and J lost 4; bases outside the gene matches: 6. The CDR3 protein is CASSDWETSGRETQYF. The CDR3 nucleotides are TGTGCCAGCAGTGATTGGGAGACTAGCGGGAGAGAGACCCAGTACTTC.

The CDR3 loop reads CASSADRYMDEQYF. The CDR3 nucleotides are TGTGCCAGCAGTGCAGACAGGTATATGGACGAGCAGTACTTC. This chain joins TRBV2 and TRBJ2-7; possibly TRBD1 for D (6 bases). The V end was cut by 4 bases, the J end by 5 bases, with 15 bases between. Germline V lookup: CDR1 SNHLY, CDR2 FYNNEI. The CDR3 consists of 14 residues.

The chain uses TRBV12-3 or TRBV12-4 and TRBJ2-1; no reliable D call. V lost 4 bases to trimming and J lost 11 bases, with 15 bases between them. The CDR3 consists of 13 residues. In nucleotides, the CDR3 is TGTGCCAGCAGTTCCGCTGAAGCGAGGAAGCAGTTCTTC. Translating it yields CASSSAEARKQFF.

This clone has just a few counts. One end of the junction varies from germline; a read error may be responsible. J is TRBJ1-2 and V is TRBV29-1; TRBD1 might be the D (6 bases). CDR1 and CDR2 (germline): SQVTM, ANQGSEA. The CDR3 runs 13 residues. The DNA for the CDR3 is TGCAGCGTCGAAGACAGGTATAACTATGGCTACACCTTC. Its protein is CSVEDRYNYGYTF.

J is TRBJ1-1 and V is TRBV29-1; the D is unclear. CDR1 and CDR2 from the germline V gene are SQVTM and ANQGSEA. The CDR3 runs 14 residues. V was shortened by 1 base and J by 3 bases, with 12 bases between the two germline ends. The CDR3 protein is CSVEARVADTEAFF. For the CDR3, the DNA is TGCAGCGTTGAAGCGCGGGTAGCGGACACTGAAGCTTTCTTT. The whole variable domain, filled in from reference TRBV29-1 and TRBJ1-1, reads SAVISQKPSRDICQRGTSLTIQCQVDSQVTMMFWYRQQPGQSLTLIATANQGSEATYESGFVIDKFPISRPNLTFSTLTVSNMSPEDSSIYLCSVEARVADTEAFFGQGTRLTVV.

The V call is TRBV2, the J call TRBJ2-1; 12 bases match TRBD2. Germline V gene lookup returns CDR1 SNHLY and CDR2 FYNNEI. Trimming at V came to 5 bases and at J to 5 bases, leaving 7 bases not matched to a gene. CDR3 length: 16 residues. The CDR3 loop reads CASSPGLAGRDNEQFF. CDR3 coding DNA: TGTGCCAGCAGTCCTGGACTAGCGGGAAGGGACAATGAGCAGTTCTTC.

CDR3 region: CASSYGQGAGYTF. CDR3 sequence (DNA): TGTGCCAGCAGTTACGGACAGGGGGCGGGCTACACCTTC. This sequence joins TRBV6-5 and TRBJ1-2, with 11 bases aligning to TRBD1. J was trimmed by 8 bases and V by 2 bases; bases with no gene match: 1. Germline V gene data show CDR1 as MNHEY and CDR2 as SVGAGI. The CDR3 totals 13 residues.

This rearrangement joins TRBV6-4 to TRBJ2-5, with D possibly TRBD2 on 5 matching bases. Germline V lookup: CDR1 MRHNA, CDR2 SNTAGT. This CDR3 has 13 residues. V dropped 6 bases and J dropped 2 bases, with 10 bases sitting between them. The CDR3 is CASSAGIQETQYF. CDR3 sequence (DNA): TGTGCCAGCAGCGCCGGGATTCAAGAGACCCAGTACTTC.

The CDR3: CASSQGEGDEQYF. The CDR3, as DNA: TGCGCCAGCAGCCAGGGGGAGGGCGACGAGCAGTACTTC. The rearrangement joins TRBV4-1 to TRBJ2-7; 7 nucleotides agree with TRBD2. The CDR3 has 13 residues. V lost 3 bases and J lost 5; bases outside the gene matches: 4. In germline, CDR1 is MGHRA, CDR2 YSYEKL.

The chain links TRBV4-2 to TRBJ2-5; weak D call: TRBD2 (6 bases). Per germline, CDR1 LGHNA and CDR2 YNFKEQ. V shed 1 base and J shed 3 bases, with 9 bases lying between them. This CDR3 comprises 14 residues. This chain's CDR3 is CASSQGLAEETQYF. For the CDR3, the DNA is TGTGCCAGCAGCCAAGGGTTAGCGGAAGAGACCCAGTACTTC.

V usage is TRBV18 and J usage is TRBJ1-5; 9 bases agree with TRBD1. This CDR3 has 14 amino acids. Germline loops: CDR1 KGHSH, CDR2 LQKENI. V gave up 4 bases and J gave up 7 bases; unmatched junction bases: 5. The CDR3 nucleotides are TGTGCCAGCTCACGCGGGACAGGGCAGCAGCCCCAGCATTTT. Encoded protein: CASSRGTGQQPQHF.

This clone was counted only a few times. The chain links TRBV2 to TRBJ1-1; D call uncertain. Germline V gives CDR1 SNHLY, CDR2 FYNNEI. This CDR3 has 14 residues. V lost 8 bases, J lost 1 base, and 14 bases lay in between. The DNA for the CDR3 is TGTGCCAGCGTCAGGTTTTTGGGGAACACTGAAGCTTTCTTT. It encodes CASVRFLGNTEAFF.

This chain joins TRBV6-2 or TRBV6-3 and TRBJ2-2; TRBD1 matches 10 bases. V shed 5 bases and J 6 bases; nucleotides not matched to a gene: 6. Germline V gene sequence: CDR1 MNHEY, CDR2 SVGEGT. The CDR3 has 15 residues. The CDR3 sequence: CASSPGQGIAGELFF. The CDR3 region has the DNA TGTGCCAGCAGTCCGGGACAGGGGATTGCCGGGGAGCTGTTTTTT.

This chain links TRBV4-3 with TRBJ2-7; D gene unclear. The CDR3 length is 14 residues. From germline, CDR1 is LGHNA and CDR2 YSLEER. V dropped 1 base and J dropped 1 base, with 8 bases sitting between them. Written as DNA, the CDR3 is TGCGCCAGCAGCCAAGCTGCAGATTCCTACGAGCAGTACTTC. Translating it yields CASSQAADSYEQYF.

The V call is TRBV20-1, the J call TRBJ1-2, with D hard to call. Germline CDR1 reads DFQATT; CDR2 reads SNEGSKA (reference sequence). The CDR3 contains 16 residues. V was pared by 3 bases and J by 2 bases, with 19 bases between. Written as DNA, the CDR3 is TGCAGTGCTAGTCACAGCCCCACCGTACCGAACTATGGCTACACCTTC. Protein sequence: CSASHSPTVPNYGYTF.

The DNA of the CDR3 is TGTGCCAGCACCACGCGGGGCAGGGAGGACTACGAGCAGTACTTC. Its translation: CASTTRGREDYEQYF. This chain joins TRBV5-8 and TRBJ2-7; possibly TRBD2 for D (6 bases). The CDR3 consists of 15 residues. The germline gives CDR1 SGHTS, CDR2 YDEGEE. Trimming removed 6 bases at V and 3 bases at J, with 19 bases between. Full variable domain (outside the CDR3, taken from reference TRBV5-8 and TRBJ2-7): EAGVTQSPTHLIKTRGQQATLRCSPISGHTSVYWYQQALGLGLQFLLWYDEGEERNRGNFPPRFSGRQFPNYSSELNVNALELEDSALYLCASTTRGREDYEQYFGPGTRLTVT.